This record looks at one TCR beta chain sequence and its context. Random hexamers were used to reverse transcribe 0.5 to 1 ug of RNA. Amplification of TCR beta CDR3 used immunoSEQ multiplex PCR across 54 Vbeta and 13 Jbeta. TCRdb re-analysed the immunoSEQ multiplex PCR reads in MiXCR, keeping a single row per CDR3 protein. The repertoire holds approximately 120,000 distinct CDR3 sequences, with around 94% as singletons. The individuals used as controls were healthy donors who had been matched for both age and sex. TEMRA cells were FACS-enriched, while CD8+ and CD4+ T cells were negatively isolated. This sample was taken from a study of CD8 T cells in Susac syndrome. CDR1 and CDR2 from the germline V gene are SGHRS and YFSETQ. V was pared by 4 bases and J by 4 bases, with 5 bases of the junction left unmatched. The length of the CDR3 is 14 residues.

Sequencing input: CD4+ T cells from PBMCs. This chain joins TRBV5-1 and TRBJ2-7; 10 bases line up with TRBD1. This clonotype was obtained from a human donor in good health. Here the CDR3 reads CASSSGTGVYEQYF. CDR3 in DNA: TGCGCCAGCAGCAGCGGGACAGGGGTGTACGAGCAGTACTTC.